Each of the 8 T cell receptor beta chains below was sequenced from the same sample in a study of spatial heterogeneity in lung cancer. Time point specified: sample taken at primary tumor resection. No cells were sorted before sequencing. The whole RNA sequenced was extracted from tumor, nontumor lung or frozen PBMC. Each CDR3 protein is one row after TCRdb ran MiXCR on the 5' RACE reads. The sample holds some 83,000 distinct CDR3 sequences; about a fifth are singletons and the top ten take around 5.9%. The source was PBMCs, collected at surgery. The source is a male donor with early-stage non-small cell lung cancer.

The V call is TRBV14, the J call TRBJ2-1, with D uncertain. Deletions cut 0 bases from V and 6 bases from J, with 6 bases between. Germline V gives CDR1 SGHDN, CDR2 FVKESK. CDR3 length equals 13 residues. The CDR3 spells CASSQDGSNEQFF. CDR3 nucleotide sequence: TGTGCCAGCAGCCAAGATGGTAGCAATGAGCAGTTCTTC.

As DNA, the CDR3 is TGCAGTGCTAGAGTGCCTAGCACAGATACGCAGTATTTT. As protein: CSARVPSTDTQYF. The chain links TRBV20-1 to TRBJ2-3; D is unresolved. Germline loops: CDR1 DFQATT, CDR2 SNEGSKA (reference sequence). Trimming removed 1 base at V and 0 bases at J, with 5 bases between. This CDR3 is 13 amino acids long.

The chain combines TRBV28 with TRBJ1-1, with TRBD1 identical over 9 bases. This CDR3 is built from 13 residues. Germline trimming cut 7 bases from V and 6 bases from J; bases unmatched to any gene: 6. Germline V lookup: CDR1 MDHEN, CDR2 SYDVKM. The CDR3 loop reads CASTYRDRAEAFF. CDR3 nucleotide sequence: TGTGCCAGCACTTACCGGGACAGGGCTGAAGCTTTCTTT.

The chain has TRBV7-2 and TRBJ2-1; perhaps TRBD1 as D (6 bases). Deletions cut 1 base from V and 7 bases from J, with 14 bases between. The CDR3 length is 15 residues. The V gene's germline CDR1 is SGHTA and CDR2 FQGNSA. The CDR3 loop is CASSLVGGTVNEQFF. The CDR3 DNA sequence: TGTGCCAGCAGCTTAGTAGGGGGAACGGTGAATGAGCAGTTCTTC. The full variable domain, its missing parts supplied by reference TRBV7-2 and TRBJ2-1, is GAGVSQSPSNKVTEKGKDVELRCDPISGHTALYWYRQSLGQGLEFLIYFQGNSAPDKSGLPSDRFSAERTGGSVSTLTIQRTQQEDSAVYLCASSLVGGTVNEQFFGPGTRLTVL.

In its sample, this clonotype was seen once. This may be a read error, as it is one base from a much larger clone. V is TRBV28 and J is TRBJ2-3; 7 bases are a match to TRBD1. The J segment lost 9 bases and the V segment lost 6 bases, leaving 12 bases of the junction unmatched. The CDR3 extends over 14 amino acids. Germline loops: CDR1 MDHEN, CDR2 SYDVKM. CDR3 nucleotide sequence: TGTGCCAGCAGATTAGGGACAGTGCTAGAGACGCAGTATTTT. It yields the protein CASRLGTVLETQYF.

The J gene is TRBJ1-2, the V gene TRBV25-1; 7 bases fit TRBD1. CDR1 and CDR2 (germline): MGHDK, SYGVNS. The V gene end was trimmed by 3 bases and the J gene end by 0 bases; junction bases not matched to a gene: 10. The CDR3 has 17 residues. The CDR3 DNA reads as TGTGCCAGCAGTGACCTTAAATCAGGGACAGCTAACTATGGCTACACCTTC. It is translated as CASSDLKSGTANYGYTF.

The sample holds a few counts of this clonotype. J is TRBJ2-7 and V is TRBV11-2; D gene uncertain. The CDR3 is made up of 12 amino acids. Trimming left V 5 bases short and J 4 bases short, with 9 bases between. CDR1 SGHAT and CDR2 FQNNGV come from the germline V gene. CDR3 DNA sequence: TGTGCCAGCAGCCCTACAGCATACGAGCAGTACTTC. Its translation: CASSPTAYEQYF. The whole variable domain, filled in from reference TRBV11-2 and TRBJ2-7, reads EAGVAQSPRYKIIEKRQSVAFWCNPISGHATLYWYQQILGQGPKLLIQFQNNGVVDDSQLPKDRFSAERLKGVDSTLKIQPAKLEDSAVYLCASSPTAYEQYFGPGTRLTVT.

The chain links TRBV6-6 to TRBJ1-2, with TRBD1 as a possible D gene (5 bases). CDR1 and CDR2 from the germline V gene are MNHNY and SVGAGI (reference sequence). Trimming took 8 bases from V and 7 from J, leaving 11 bases between them. The CDR3 consists of 11 residues. CDR3 residues: CASYGGFGYTF. CDR3 nucleotide sequence: TGTGCCAGCTACGGGGGTTTTGGCTACACCTTC.